One T cell receptor beta chain is described in this entry. Its antigen is unknown. Per-nucleotide qualities are absent, and no much larger clonotype sits a single base away. The immunoSEQ Assay, a bias-controlled multiplex PCR, was used to amplify TCRbeta CDR3 regions from genomic DNA. Per the original workflow: The number of nucleated cells in each sample was estimated from the amplification of reference gene primers within the assay. To quantify the absolute abundance of each unique TCRbeta CDR3 rearrangement, sequence reads were collapsed and filtered. Productive Simpson clonality was computed per sample as the square root of Simpson's diversity index over productive rearrangements. Imported from immuneACCESS, the table was reduced by TCRdb to in-frame sequences with V and J called. These copies leave out some clones; in studies compared against another copy, an unresolved V gene accounts for under half, and the cause of the remainder is not known. The V and J calls and clone size were taken over from that table, and D and trimming were inferred from the DNA. This sample has just over 75,000 clones in its table, and around 80% of those were observed once. Approximately 5.8% of the sample belongs to the ten largest clones.

The germline V gene (reference sequence) supplies CDR1 MNHNY and CDR2 SVGAGI. V trim: 11 bases; J trim: 1 base; unmatched bases: 9. The CDR3 goes from the cysteine to the phenylalanine over 14 residues. The kept DNA is CDR3 alone, 42 bases in frame from the first base. Each collaborating institution followed its own protocols to collect whole blood in K2EDTA tubes. For TCRbeta analysis, collaborator samples were shipped as frozen whole blood, as isolated PBMCs, or as DNA extracted from either sample type. The sample originates from a study of blood T cell repertoires in COVID-19 (dated by TCRdb to 2020 to 2021). Study-level background: Samples covering the acute and convalescent phases of COVID-19 were provided by collaborators in the United States, Italy and Spain. The repertoires were released in a freely available public database intended as a resource for research on the immune response to SARS-CoV-2. Where available, HLA class I and class II types were obtained from metadata supplied by the sample provider rather than from assay-based typing. A de-identified subject ID, COVID-19 status, age in years and sex were almost always included in the sample metadata. The material from the prospective study consisted of cDNA or gDNA derived from T cells, B-cell-depleted T cells, or PBMCs. The samples were drawn from the first 160 participants of the ongoing ImmuneRACE study and from 950 to 1,500 subjects provided by 6 global collaborators. The dataset comprised deeply sampled blood TCRbeta repertoires from subjects exposed to, actively infected with, or recovered from COVID-19.

Results and caveats for the whole study, not just this receptor: The amount of clinical and demographic metadata varied by source and participant and was provided uncurated.

This clonotype was obtained from a man aged 60 to 69 with active or convalescent COVID-19. Sequences were obtained from peripheral blood. The V and J genes are TRBV6-6 and TRBJ2-3; 7 central nucleotides agree with TRBD1. The DNA is as follows: TGTGCCTCAAGGGGGCCGGGGCGCACAGATACGCAGTATTTT. This is translated as CASRGPGRTDTQYF.